This TCR beta chain was identified in a study of cytomegalovirus exposure and HLA in healthy donors. The study's findings and limits: TCR beta chains numbering some 160 were designated cytomegalovirus-associated. Another analysis was done later, and it associated 16,951 TCR beta sequences with HLA alleles at 0.05 false discovery rate.

Points on this clone: Antigen unknown.

This PCR relied on a set of 60 Vbeta primers and 13 Jbeta primers. Clones were read by immunoSEQ multiplex PCR, and TCRdb kept only the in-frame ones, dropping some. Among about 63,000 clones, approximately 73% were seen once, and the ten largest hold approximately 5.4%. The TCR comes from a man in his fifties or sixties in good health and CMV-seronegative. Sequencing was done on a sample of PBMCs.

CDR3 amino acids: CASSYDPLGSSPLHF. The DNA of the CDR3 is TGTGCCAGCAGTTACGATCCCCTGGGGAGTTCACCCCTCCACTTT. V usage is TRBV6-5 and J usage is TRBJ1-6; D gene uncertain. The germline V gene encodes CDR1 MNHEY and CDR2 SVGAGI. V lost 2 bases and J lost 9, with 14 bases in between. The CDR3 contains 15 residues.